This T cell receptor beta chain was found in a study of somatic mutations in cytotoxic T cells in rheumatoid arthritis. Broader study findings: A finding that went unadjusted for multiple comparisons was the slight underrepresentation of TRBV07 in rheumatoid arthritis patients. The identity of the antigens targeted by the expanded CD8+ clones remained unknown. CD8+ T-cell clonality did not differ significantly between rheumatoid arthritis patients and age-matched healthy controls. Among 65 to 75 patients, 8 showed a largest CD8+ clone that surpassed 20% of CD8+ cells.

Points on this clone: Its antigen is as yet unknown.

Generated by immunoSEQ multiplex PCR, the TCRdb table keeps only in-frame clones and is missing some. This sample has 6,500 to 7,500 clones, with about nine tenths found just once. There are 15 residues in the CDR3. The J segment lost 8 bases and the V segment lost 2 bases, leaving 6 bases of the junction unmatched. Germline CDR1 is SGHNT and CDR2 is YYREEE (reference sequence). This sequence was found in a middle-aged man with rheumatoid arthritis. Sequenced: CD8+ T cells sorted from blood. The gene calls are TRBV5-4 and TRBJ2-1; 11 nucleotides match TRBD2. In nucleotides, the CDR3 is TGTGCCAGCAGCTTTAGCGGGGGGGCCGTAGATGAGCAGTTCTTC. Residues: CASSFSGGAVDEQFF.